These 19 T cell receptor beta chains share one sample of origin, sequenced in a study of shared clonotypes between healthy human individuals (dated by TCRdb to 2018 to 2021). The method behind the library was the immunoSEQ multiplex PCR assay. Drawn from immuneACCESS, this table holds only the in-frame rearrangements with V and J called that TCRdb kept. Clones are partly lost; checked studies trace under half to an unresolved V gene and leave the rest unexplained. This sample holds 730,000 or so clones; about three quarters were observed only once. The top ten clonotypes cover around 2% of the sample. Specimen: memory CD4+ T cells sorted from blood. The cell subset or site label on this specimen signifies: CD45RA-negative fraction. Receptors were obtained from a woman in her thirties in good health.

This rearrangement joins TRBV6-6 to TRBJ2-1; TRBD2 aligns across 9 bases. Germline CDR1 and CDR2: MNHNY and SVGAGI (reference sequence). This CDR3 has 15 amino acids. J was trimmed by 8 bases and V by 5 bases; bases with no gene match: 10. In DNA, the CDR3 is TGTGCCAGCAGTGCTACTAGCGGGTTTTTCGATGAGCAGTTCTTC. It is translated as CASSATSGFFDEQFF.

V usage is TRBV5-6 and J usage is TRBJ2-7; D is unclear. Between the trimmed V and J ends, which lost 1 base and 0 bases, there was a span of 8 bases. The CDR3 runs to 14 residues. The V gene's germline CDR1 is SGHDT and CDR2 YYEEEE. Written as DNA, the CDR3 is TGTGCCAGCAGCTTGAGTGCCAGCTCCTACGAGCAGTACTTC. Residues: CASSLSASSYEQYF.

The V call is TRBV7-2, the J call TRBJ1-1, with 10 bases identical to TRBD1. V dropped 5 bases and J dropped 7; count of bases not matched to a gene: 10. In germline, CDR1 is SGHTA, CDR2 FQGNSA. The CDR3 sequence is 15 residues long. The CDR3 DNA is TGTGCCAGCAGCATTCCTCCGGGACAGGGGAGTGAAGCTTTCTTT. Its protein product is CASSIPPGQGSEAFF.

CDR3 sequence: CASSVDFGTGGYNEQFF. The CDR3 DNA reads TGTGCCAGCAGCGTAGATTTTGGGACAGGTGGATACAATGAGCAGTTCTTC. This chain joins TRBV9 and TRBJ2-1; TRBD1 aligns across 8 bases. From germline, CDR1 is SGDLS and CDR2 YYNGEE. This CDR3 spans 17 amino acids. V gave up 0 bases and J gave up 4 bases; unmatched junction bases: 9.

CDR3 residues: CASSDHAGANNEQFF. The CDR3 region has the DNA TGTGCCAGCAGCGACCATGCGGGAGCGAACAATGAGCAGTTCTTC. V and J are TRBV7-9 and TRBJ2-1, with 7 bases identical to TRBD2. Germline-derived CDR1 and CDR2 are SEHNR and FQNEAQ (reference sequence). The CDR3 runs 15 residues. V shed 5 bases and J 5 bases; nucleotides not matched to a gene: 9. Based on the CDR3 plus reference TRBV7-9 and TRBJ2-1, the full variable domain is DTGVSQNPRHKITKRGQNVTFRCDPISEHNRLYWYRQTLGQGPEFLTYFQNEAQLEKSRLLSDRFSAERPKGSFSTLEIQRTEQGDSAMYLCASSDHAGANNEQFFGPGTRLTVL.

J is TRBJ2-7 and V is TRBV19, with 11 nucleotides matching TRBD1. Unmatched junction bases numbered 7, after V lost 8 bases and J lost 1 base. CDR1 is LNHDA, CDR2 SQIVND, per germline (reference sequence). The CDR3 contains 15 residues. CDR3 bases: TGTGCCAGTTCCCACCGGGACAGGGGGTCCTACGAGCAGTACTTC. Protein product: CASSHRDRGSYEQYF.

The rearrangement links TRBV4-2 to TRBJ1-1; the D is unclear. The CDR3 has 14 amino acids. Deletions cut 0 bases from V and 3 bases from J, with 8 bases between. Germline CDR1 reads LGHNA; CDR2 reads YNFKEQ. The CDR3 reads CASSQEEGDTEAFF. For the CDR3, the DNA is TGTGCCAGCAGCCAAGAGGAGGGTGACACTGAAGCTTTCTTT.

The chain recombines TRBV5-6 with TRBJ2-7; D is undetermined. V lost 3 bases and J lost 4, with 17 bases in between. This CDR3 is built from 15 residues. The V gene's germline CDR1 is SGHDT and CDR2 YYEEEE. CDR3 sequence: CASSSLGPGSYEQYF. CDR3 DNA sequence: TGTGCCAGCAGCTCTCTAGGACCAGGATCATACGAGCAGTACTTC.

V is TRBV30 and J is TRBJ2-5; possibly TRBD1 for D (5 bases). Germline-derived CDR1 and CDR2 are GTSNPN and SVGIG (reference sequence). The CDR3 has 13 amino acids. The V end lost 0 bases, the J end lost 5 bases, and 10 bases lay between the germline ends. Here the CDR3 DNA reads TGTGCCTGGAGTGTAAGTGGGGCGGAGACCCAGTACTTC. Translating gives CAWSVSGAETQYF.

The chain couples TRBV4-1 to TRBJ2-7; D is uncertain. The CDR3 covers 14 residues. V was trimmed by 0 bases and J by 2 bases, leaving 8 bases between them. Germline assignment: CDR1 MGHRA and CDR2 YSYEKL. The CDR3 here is CASSQDALTYEQYF. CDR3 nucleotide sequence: TGCGCCAGCAGCCAAGATGCTTTAACCTACGAGCAGTACTTC.

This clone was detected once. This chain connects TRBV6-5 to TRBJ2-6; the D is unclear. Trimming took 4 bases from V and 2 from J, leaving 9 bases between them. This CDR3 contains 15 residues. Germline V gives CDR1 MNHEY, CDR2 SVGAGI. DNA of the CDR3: TGTGCCAGCAGTTCCCGGTGGGCTGGGGCCAACGTCCTGACTTTC. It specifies CASSSRWAGANVLTF.

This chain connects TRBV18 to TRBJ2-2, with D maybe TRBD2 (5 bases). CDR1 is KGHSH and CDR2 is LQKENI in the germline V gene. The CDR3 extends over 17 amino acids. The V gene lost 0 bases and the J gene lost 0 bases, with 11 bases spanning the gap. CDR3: CASSPPIGGPNTGELFF. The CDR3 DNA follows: TGTGCCAGCTCACCACCTATCGGAGGCCCGAACACCGGGGAGCTGTTTTTT.

The CDR3 spells CASSGKTGGLAEQFF. The CDR3 bases are TGTGCCAGCAGTGGAAAGACAGGAGGGTTGGCTGAGCAGTTCTTC. The V and J genes are TRBV28 and TRBJ2-1, with D tentatively TRBD1 or TRBD2 (6 bases each). The germline V and J ends were trimmed by 5 bases and 9 bases, with 20 bases remaining between them. CDR3 length: 15 amino acids. CDR1 is MDHEN and CDR2 is SYDVKM in the germline V gene. Full variable domain (rest looked up from reference TRBV28 and TRBJ2-1): DVKVTQSSRYLVKRTGEKVFLECVQDMDHENMFWYRQDPGLGLRLIYFSYDVKMKEKGDIPEGYSVSREKKERFSLILESASTNQTSMYLCASSGKTGGLAEQFFGPGTRLTVL.

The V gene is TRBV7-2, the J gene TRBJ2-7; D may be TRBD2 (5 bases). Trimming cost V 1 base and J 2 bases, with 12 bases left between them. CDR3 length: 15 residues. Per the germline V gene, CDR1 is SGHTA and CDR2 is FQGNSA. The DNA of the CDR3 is TGTGCCAGCAGCTTAGTCGGCGGAGGAACCTACGAGCAGTACTTC. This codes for CASSLVGGGTYEQYF.

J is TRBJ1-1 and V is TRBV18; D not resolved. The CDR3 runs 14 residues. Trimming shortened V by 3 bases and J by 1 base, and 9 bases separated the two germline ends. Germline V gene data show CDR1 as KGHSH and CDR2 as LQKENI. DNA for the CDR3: TGTGCCAGCTCACCGGTTGGCAGGAACACTGAAGCTTTCTTT. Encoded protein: CASSPVGRNTEAFF.

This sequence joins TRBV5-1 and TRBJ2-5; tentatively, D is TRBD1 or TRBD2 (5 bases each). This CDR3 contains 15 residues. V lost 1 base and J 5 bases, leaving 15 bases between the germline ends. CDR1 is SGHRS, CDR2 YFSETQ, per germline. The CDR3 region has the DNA TGCGCCAGCAGCTTGCCTACAGGATCGGGGGAGACCCAGTACTTC. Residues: CASSLPTGSGETQYF.

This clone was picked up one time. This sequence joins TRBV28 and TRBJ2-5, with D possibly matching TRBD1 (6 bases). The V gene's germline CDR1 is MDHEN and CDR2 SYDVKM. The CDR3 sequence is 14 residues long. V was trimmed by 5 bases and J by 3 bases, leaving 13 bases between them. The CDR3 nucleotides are TGTGCCAGCAGTCGGGACATCGGCGAAGAGACCCAGTACTTC. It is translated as CASSRDIGEETQYF.

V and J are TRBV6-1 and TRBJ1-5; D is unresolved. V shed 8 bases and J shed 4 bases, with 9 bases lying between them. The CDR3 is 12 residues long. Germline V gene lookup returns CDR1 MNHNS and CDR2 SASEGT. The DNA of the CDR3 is TGTGCCAGCCGTCCAATGAATCAGCCCCAGCATTTT. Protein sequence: CASRPMNQPQHF.

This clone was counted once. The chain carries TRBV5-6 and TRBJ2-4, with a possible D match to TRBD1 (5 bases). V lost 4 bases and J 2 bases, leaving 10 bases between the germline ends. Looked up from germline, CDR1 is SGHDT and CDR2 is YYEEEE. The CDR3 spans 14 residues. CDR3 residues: CASSVQGSKNIQYF. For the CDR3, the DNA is TGTGCCAGCAGCGTGCAGGGCTCCAAAAACATTCAGTACTTC.